What follows are 28 T cell receptor beta chains derived from one specimen sequenced in a study of graft-versus-host responses after intestinal transplantation. The assay was immunoSEQ multiplex PCR, and TCRdb's table has in-frame clones only and misses some. The sample includes about 57,000 clones, roughly 90% of them seen just once. The source was PBMCs, collected 26 days after transplant. These TCRs come from a human patient who received an intestinal transplant, so some T cells may come from the graft donor.

V gene TRBV7-8 combines with J gene TRBJ2-5; possible D gene TRBD2, 6 bases. The CDR3 runs 16 residues. The germline gives CDR1 SGHVS, CDR2 FQNEAQ. With 4 bases removed from V and 5 bases from J, the gap between germline ends came to 20 bases. In nucleotides, the CDR3 is TGTGCCAGCAGCTCCACCCTCGGAGGGGCTGACGAGACCCAGTACTTC. Amino acids: CASSSTLGGADETQYF.

The J gene is TRBJ1-6, the V gene TRBV6-6; D not certain. The CDR3 loop spans 15 amino acids. CDR1 is MNHNY and CDR2 is SVGAGI in the germline V gene (reference sequence). V lost 2 bases, J lost 0 bases, and 5 bases lay in between. The CDR3 loop is CASSYGSSYNSPLHF. CDR3 bases: TGTGCCAGCAGTTACGGTAGCTCCTATAATTCACCCCTCCACTTT.

The chain carries TRBV11-2 and TRBJ2-2, with D tentatively TRBD2 (6 bases). The V gene lost 11 bases and the J gene lost 5 bases, with 15 bases spanning the gap. The germline V gene has CDR1 SGHAT and CDR2 FQNNGV. The CDR3 sequence is 13 residues long. DNA of the CDR3: TGTGCCGTAGGGAACGGGAGAACCGGGGAGCTGTTTTTT. This translates into CAVGNGRTGELFF.

This rearrangement joins TRBV7-2 to TRBJ1-6; 7 bases are shared with TRBD1. The germline V gene has CDR1 SGHTA and CDR2 FQGNSA. With 3 bases clipped from V and 2 bases from J, the junction kept 4 bases outside the gene matches. This CDR3 region has 16 residues. CDR3 amino acids: CASSFGDSTYNSPLHF. DNA for the CDR3: TGTGCCAGCAGCTTCGGGGACAGCACCTATAATTCACCCCTCCACTTT.

In its sample, this clone was seen a few times. The rearrangement uses TRBV5-5 and TRBJ2-7; possible D gene TRBD2, 6 bases. In germline, CDR1 is SGHKS, CDR2 YYEKEE (reference sequence). Between the trimmed V and J ends, which lost 3 bases and 3 bases, there was a span of 13 bases. The CDR3 runs to 14 residues. CDR3: CASSSPGRSYEQYV. The CDR3 DNA follows: TGTGCCAGCAGCTCCCCAGGGAGGAGCTACGAGCAGTACGTC.

The chain carries TRBV6-5 and TRBJ2-2; perhaps TRBD1 as D (5 bases). Germline V gives CDR1 MNHEY, CDR2 SVGAGI. The CDR3 is made up of 15 amino acids. V lost 2 bases and J lost 5, with 12 bases in between. The CDR3 sequence: CASSYGGAGTGELFF. The CDR3 region has the DNA TGTGCCAGCAGTTACGGTGGGGCTGGGACCGGGGAGCTGTTTTTT.

The chain employs TRBV6-5 and TRBJ2-1; D possibly corresponds to TRBD1 (5 bases). The CDR3 is 11 residues long. The germline V and J ends were trimmed by 1 base and 10 bases, with 5 bases remaining between them. Germline V gives CDR1 MNHEY, CDR2 SVGAGI. DNA for the CDR3: TGTGCCAGCAGTTACTGGGGCGAGCAGTTCTTC. This translates into CASSYWGEQFF.

This chain joins TRBV11-2 and TRBJ2-7; TRBD1 matches 7 bases. V lost 4 bases and J lost 1; bases outside the gene matches: 4. Looked up from germline, CDR1 is SGHAT and CDR2 is FQNNGV. CDR3 length equals 14 residues. In DNA form, the CDR3 reads TGTGCCAGCAGCTCGGGACAGCGATCCTACGAGCAGTACGTC. Encoded protein: CASSSGQRSYEQYV.

The genes are TRBV4-1 and TRBJ2-2; 11 bases fit TRBD1. J gave up 5 bases and V 1 base, and 6 bases lay outside the gene matches. Germline V CDR1 and CDR2: MGHRA, YSYEKL. CDR3 length equals 17 residues. DNA of the CDR3: TGCGCCAGCAGCCAAGGGGGGACAGGGGGTGGAACCGGGGAGCTGTTTTTT. It translates to CASSQGGTGGGTGELFF.

The rearrangement joins TRBV9 to TRBJ1-2, with a tentative D call TRBD1 (5 bases). The germline V gene encodes CDR1 SGDLS and CDR2 YYNGEE. The V end was cut by 1 base, the J end by 4 bases, with 17 bases between. The length of the CDR3 is 16 residues. In DNA form, the CDR3 reads TGTGCCAGCAGCGTATTTGACGGTCCGGGGGGCTATGGCTACACCTTC. Its translation is CASSVFDGPGGYGYTF.

The rearrangement joins TRBV11-3 to TRBJ2-3, with D hard to call. Trimming stripped 4 bases from V and 0 bases from J, with 8 bases between. The germline gives CDR1 SGHNT, CDR2 YENEEA. This CDR3 spans 14 amino acids. The CDR3 region is CASSSVASTDTQYF. CDR3 bases: TGTGCCAGCAGCTCCGTAGCCAGCACAGATACGCAGTATTTT.

The chain has TRBV7-2 and TRBJ2-5, with TRBD2 matching over 7 bases. With 5 bases clipped from V and 3 bases from J, the junction kept 15 bases outside the gene matches. Germline CDR1 reads SGHTA; CDR2 reads FQGNSA. The CDR3 loop spans 17 amino acids. Here the CDR3 reads CASSETSAGTGKETQYF. In DNA form, the CDR3 reads TGTGCCAGCAGCGAAACTAGCGCTGGAACGGGAAAAGAGACCCAGTACTTC.

The CDR3 region is CASSPYSTGGNTIYF. Written as DNA, the CDR3 is TGTGCCAGCAGTCCCTACTCGACAGGCGGAAACACCATATATTTT. The V call is TRBV27, the J call TRBJ1-3, with D perhaps matching TRBD1 (6 bases). Trimming shortened V by 5 bases and J by 4 bases, and 15 bases separated the two germline ends. Per germline, CDR1 MNHEY and CDR2 SMNVEV (reference sequence). The CDR3 covers 15 residues.

This clone was seen a single time. The genes are TRBV27 and TRBJ1-2, with D tentatively TRBD1 (6 bases). V dropped 3 bases and J dropped 8 bases, with 13 bases sitting between them. The length of the CDR3 is 13 residues. The germline V gene has CDR1 MNHEY and CDR2 SMNVEV (reference sequence). CDR3 sequence: CASSFRGTGGYTF. The CDR3 DNA follows: TGTGCCAGCAGTTTCAGGGGAACGGGAGGCTACACCTTC.

This chain joins TRBV4-2 and TRBJ2-1, with 9 positions matching TRBD2. The trim removed 2 bases at V and 0 bases at J, leaving 8 bases unmatched. The CDR3 is 18 amino acids. Germline CDR1 LGHNA, CDR2 YNFKEQ. CDR3 amino acids: CASSQSASGESSYNEQFF. The CDR3 DNA reads TGTGCCAGCAGCCAATCAGCTAGCGGGGAGTCCTCCTACAATGAGCAGTTCTTC.

The chain employs TRBV12-5 and TRBJ2-1; a possible D gene is TRBD1 (6 bases). CDR3 length: 16 residues. Germline CDR1 reads LGHNT; CDR2 reads FRNRAP. V was pared by 0 bases and J by 3 bases, with 12 bases between. The CDR3 loop is CASGLVIGGSYNEQFF. In nucleotides, the CDR3 is TGTGCTAGTGGTTTGGTTATTGGGGGCAGCTACAATGAGCAGTTCTTC.

This clone was seen a handful of times. The gene calls are TRBV10-1 and TRBJ2-7, with D tentatively TRBD2 (5 bases). V gave up 3 bases and J gave up 6 bases, with 15 bases separating them. Germline lookup yields CDR1 WNHNN and CDR2 SYGVQD (reference sequence). CDR3 length equals 14 residues. CDR3 DNA: TGCGCCAGCAGTGATAGCCCACTAGGGAGCGAGCAGTACTTC. It codes for CASSDSPLGSEQYF.

In this sample, this clone turned up once. V gene TRBV15 combines with J gene TRBJ2-7; D is possibly TRBD2 (5 bases). There are 14 residues in the CDR3. Germline V gives CDR1 LNHNV, CDR2 YYDKDF (reference sequence). V shed 0 bases and J shed 1 base, with 7 bases lying between them. Written as DNA, the CDR3 is TGTGCCACCAGCAGAGACCGGGAATCCTACGAGCAGTACGTC. This encodes CATSRDRESYEQYV.

The V gene is TRBV21-1, the J gene TRBJ1-5; TRBD1 is the table's D call and was not checked against the DNA. TRBV21-1 is a pseudogene. CDR3 length: 17 amino acids. The CDR3: CASSPPGTPYSNQPQHF. The DNA for the CDR3 is TGTGCCAGCAGCCCCCCCGGGACACCTTATAGCAATCAGCCCCAGCATTTT.

V usage is TRBV28 and J usage is TRBJ1-6, with no clear D. The CDR3 consists of 12 residues. Between the trimmed V and J ends, which lost 3 bases and 7 bases, there was a span of 4 bases. Germline-derived CDR1 and CDR2 are MDHEN and SYDVKM. CDR3 region: CASSFVNSPLHF. As DNA, the CDR3 is TGTGCCAGCAGTTTCGTGAATTCACCCCTCCACTTT.

This chain links TRBV7-9 with TRBJ1-1, with D unresolved. CDR1 is SEHNR and CDR2 is FQNEAQ in the germline V gene (reference sequence). Trimming stripped 5 bases from V and 0 bases from J, with 7 bases between. CDR3 length: 13 amino acids. The CDR3, as DNA: TGTGCCAGCAGCGGGCCAATGAACACTGAAGCTTTCTTT. It specifies CASSGPMNTEAFF.

J is TRBJ1-5 and V is TRBV30; TRBD1 matches at 8 bases. In germline, CDR1 is GTSNPN, CDR2 SVGIG (reference sequence). The CDR3 length is 15 residues. V trimming: 4 bases; J trimming: 1 base; junction bases outside the gene matches: 6. In nucleotides, the CDR3 is TGTGCCTGGACGACAGGGGAAGGGAGCAATCAGCCCCAGCATTTT. It is translated as CAWTTGEGSNQPQHF.

This clone came up once. The V gene is TRBV6-6, the J gene TRBJ2-2; D is undetermined. V gave up 2 bases and J gave up 7 bases, with 11 bases separating them. Germline V lookup: CDR1 MNHNY, CDR2 SVGAGI (reference sequence). The CDR3 spans 14 residues. For the CDR3, the DNA is TGTGCCAGCAGTTACGCCCATTGGAGCGGGGAGCTGTTTTTT. It codes for CASSYAHWSGELFF.

This chain joins TRBV6-5 and TRBJ2-1, with 9 bases lining up with TRBD1. The germline V gene has CDR1 MNHEY and CDR2 SVGAGI. This CDR3 spans 15 amino acids. Unmatched junction bases numbered 3, after V lost 2 bases and J lost 4 bases. The CDR3 here is CASSYAGQGYNEQFF. The CDR3 nucleotides are TGTGCCAGCAGTTACGCGGGACAGGGATACAATGAGCAGTTCTTC.

V gene TRBV7-2 combines with J gene TRBJ2-3, with TRBD2 identical over 10 bases. The CDR3 is made up of 16 amino acids. The germline V gene has CDR1 SGHTA and CDR2 FQGNSA. Trimming at V came to 4 bases and at J to 3 bases, leaving 7 bases not matched to a gene. CDR3 coding DNA: TGTGCCAGCAGCTCCCTTAGCGGGGGGTCGACAGATACGCAGTATTTT. Amino acids: CASSSLSGGSTDTQYF.

V and J are TRBV5-6 and TRBJ2-7, with D unresolved. The germline V gene encodes CDR1 SGHDT and CDR2 YYEEEE. This CDR3 has 13 residues. V lost 5 bases and J lost 0, with 9 bases in between. CDR3 nucleotide sequence: TGTGCCAGCAGAGGTTACAGCTCCTACGAGCAGTACTTC. Translated: CASRGYSSYEQYF.

V gene TRBV18 combines with J gene TRBJ1-2, with no clear D. From germline, CDR1 is KGHSH and CDR2 LQKENI. The CDR3 runs to 12 residues. Between the trimmed V and J ends, which lost 2 bases and 3 bases, there was a span of 4 bases. The CDR3 here is CASSPTDYGYTF. For the CDR3, the DNA is TGTGCCAGCTCACCAACAGACTATGGCTACACCTTC.

Only one count was recorded for this clone. The genes are TRBV15 and TRBJ1-2, with D possibly TRBD1 on 5 matching bases. Germline V CDR1 and CDR2: LNHNV, YYDKDF (reference sequence). This CDR3 is 11 amino acids long. V lost 5 bases to trimming and J lost 7 bases, with 8 bases between them. DNA of the CDR3: TGTGCCACCAGCCCAGGGATTGGCTACACCTTC. The encoded protein is CATSPGIGYTF.